This TCR beta chain was observed in a study of siplizumab effects on memory and regulatory T cells. The study, taken as a whole, reports: Unstimulated subsets captured only a minor fraction of alloreactive clones. Naive T cells apparently outstripped memory cells in diversity and seemed major alloresponse contributors.

Trimming shortened V by 6 bases and J by 0 bases, and 17 bases separated the two germline ends. The CDR3 is made up of 16 amino acids. Germline CDR1 and CDR2: MNHEY and SMNVEV (reference sequence). Sequencing of each sample assayed roughly 9.1 x 10^4 TCR templates. TCRdb keeps only in-frame clones here, not all; method: immunoSEQ multiplex PCR. In the table there are about 120,000 clones, 93% of which are singletons. To note about this clone: Its specificity is unknown.

The chain has TRBV27 and TRBJ1-2; a weak D match, TRBD1 (5 bases). The receptor comes from a human donor in good health. The sample comprised non-Treg CD4+ T cells sorted from blood. In DNA, the CDR3 is TGTGCCAGCAGATCTAGGACATCCCGAGCTAACTATGGCTACACCTTC. Amino acid sequence: CASRSRTSRANYGYTF.